The rows below give T cell receptor beta chains drawn from one sample of a study of blood T cell repertoires in COVID-19. Using immunoSEQ multiplex PCR, the repertoire was profiled, and TCRdb retains in-frame clones only, with some absent. The repertoire holds around 250,000 clones, 80% to 90% seen once, with around 3% in the top ten. Sequenced input: peripheral blood. The source of these receptors is a woman aged 25 to 39 with active or convalescent COVID-19. The CDR3 runs from the conserved cysteine through the conserved F or W. D genes are given only for firm matches. A row's size may be missing; if present it is once, few, many or a size class.

TRBJ2-5 | TRBV15 | NA | TRBD1 | CATSRSGRGPVGRQETQYF | TGTGCCACCAGCAGAAGTGGAAGGGGGCCGGTCGGTCGCCAAGAGACCCAGTACTTC
TRBJ1-5 | TRBV18 | few | TRBD1 | CASSQGQGSNQPQHF | TGTGCCAGCTCACAGGGACAGGGCAGCAATCAGCCCCAGCATTTT
TRBJ2-1 | TRBV5-1 | NA | TRBD2 | CASSPPSGGLNEQFF | TGCGCCAGCAGCCCGCCCAGCGGGGGGCTCAATGAGCAGTTCTTC
TRBJ2-7 | TRBV5-1 | NA | TRBD2 | CASSLAASGGDEQYF | TGCGCCAGCAGCTTGGCGGCTAGCGGGGGCGACGAGCAGTACTTC
TRBJ2-1 | TRBV20-1 | NA | NA | CSAREDNEQFF | TGCAGTGCTAGGGAGGACAATGAGCAGTTCTTC
TRBJ1-5 | TRBV7-2 | NA | NA | CASSLDRRAGGNQPQHF | TGTGCCAGCAGCTTAGATCGTCGGGCAGGGGGCAATCAGCCCCAGCATTTT
TRBJ1-1 | TRBV7-9 | NA | NA | CASSPRGGVGSRPEAFF | TGTGCCAGCAGCCCTCGGGGAGGGGTGGGGAGCAGGCCTGAAGCTTTCTTT
TRBJ1-2 | TRBV29-1 | NA | NA | CSVRTVLYGYTF | TGCAGCGTCCGGACAGTCCTCTATGGCTACACCTTC
TRBJ2-3 | TRBV11-3 | NA | TRBD2 | CASSLVIAGGTDTQYF | TGTGCCAGCAGCTTAGTGATCGCGGGGGGGACAGATACGCAGTATTTT
TRBJ2-5 | TRBV20-1 | NA | NA | CSASTQQETQYF | TGCAGTGCTAGTACACAGCAAGAGACCCAGTACTTC
TRBJ1-3 | TRBV10-3 | NA | TRBD1 | CAISRQGGNTIYF | TGTGCCATCAGCCGACAGGGGGGAAACACCATATATTTT
TRBJ1-2 | TRBV5-1 | NA | TRBD1 | CASSSQGAYGYTF | TGCGCCAGCAGCTCGCAGGGGGCCTATGGCTACACCTTC
TRBJ1-4 | TRBV7-2 | few | TRBD1 | CASSSLQGGGEKLFF | TGTGCCAGCAGCTCATTACAGGGGGGTGGTGAAAAACTGTTTTTT
TRBJ2-7 | TRBV6-2/TRBV6-3 | NA | NA | CASSYSGGKEVPYEQYF | TGTGCCAGCAGTTACTCGGGAGGAAAGGAGGTCCCCTACGAGCAGTACTTC
TRBJ2-7 | TRBV10-2 | NA | TRBD1 | CASSSALPGQFFF | TGCGCCAGCAGTTCGGCCCTCCCGGGACAGTTTTTCTTC
TRBJ2-2 | TRBV3-1/TRBV3-2 | NA | NA | CASSQEAGNTGELFF | TGTGCCAGCAGCCAAGAAGCGGGGAACACCGGGGAGCTGTTTTTT
TRBJ1-1 | TRBV27 | NA | TRBD1 | CASSLVAGGGNTEAFF | TGTGCCAGCAGTTTGGTGGCAGGGGGCGGAAACACTGAAGCTTTCTTT